This paragraph covers one T cell receptor (beta chain) sequence. The antigen is unknown. Some clones are missing from TCRdb's copy, which holds only in-frame ones; the method was immunoSEQ multiplex PCR. Of 95,000 to 100,000 clones listed, about 86% are singletons. The data derive from a study of T cell responses to AZD1222 COVID-19 vaccine. Study-wide results and caveats: Repertoire samples came only from after the peak T cell response. Just a handful of AZD1222 recipients were seropositive at baseline. A rise in Spike-specific TCR breadth and depth followed two AZD1222 doses. Donors were largely white British and mainly female; clonal diversity was possibly underestimated.

Germline V gene data show CDR1 as MDHEN and CDR2 as SYDVKM. This CDR3 has 16 residues. V was pared by 1 base and J by 0 bases, with 10 bases between. The source was peripheral blood, collected on day 0 of AZD1222 vaccination. The origin of this receptor is an adult in good health. V usage is TRBV28 and J usage is TRBJ1-3; D may be TRBD1 (6 bases). CDR3 loop: CASSLYRASSGNTIYF. As DNA, the CDR3 is TGTGCCAGCAGTTTATACAGGGCGAGCTCTGGAAACACCATATATTTT.